What follows is one TCR beta chain and its context. TCRdb keeps only in-frame clones here, not all; method: immunoSEQ multiplex PCR. The repertoire holds over 65,000 clones, roughly 91% seen once, with less than 10% in the top ten. The data were obtained in a study of control samples from healthy donors and cancer patients. V lost 1 base and J lost 0, with 6 bases in between. The length of the CDR3 is 14 residues. Germline V CDR1 and CDR2: LNHDA, SQIVND (reference sequence). The chain employs TRBV19 and TRBJ1-1; D remains ambiguous. Source material: PBMCs. This sequence originates from a woman aged 45-65 years with colorectal cancer. The CDR3 DNA follows: TGTGCCAGTAGTATAGGTCCGTTGAACACTGAAGCTTTCTTT. It codes for CASSIGPLNTEAFF.